The 3 T cell receptor beta chains listed next were all sequenced from one sample in a study of human T cells and chemical hapten exposure. Time point in this sample: patch test 2, 6 weeks after DPC sensitization. Treatment specified: therapeutic diphenylcyclopropenone sensitization with weekly scalp DPC. From the RACE reads, TCRdb called clonotypes with MiXCR, one entry per CDR3 protein. In the table there are about 380,000 distinct CDR3 sequences, roughly 6.3% of which are singletons. Sample: whole blood, taken in connection with sensitization to the hapten diphenylcyclopropenone (DPC). The receptor set was obtained from a woman under 30 with alopecia areata. Some clones in this sample may be carry-over from other donors' samples.

The sample holds a few counts of this clonotype. The chain employs TRBV4-3 and TRBJ2-7, with D possibly being TRBD2 (7 bases). Germline-derived CDR1 and CDR2 are LGHNA and YSLEER. V shed 0 bases and J shed 2 bases, with 14 bases lying between them. The CDR3 is 16 residues long. The CDR3 nucleotides are TGCGCCAGCAGCCAAGATGGCGGGGGCGCACCCTACGAGCAGTACTTC. Translating gives CASSQDGGGAPYEQYF.

The chain combines TRBV29-1 with TRBJ1-2; 7 nucleotides match TRBD1. This CDR3 contains 16 residues. The germline V gene encodes CDR1 SQVTM and CDR2 ANQGSEA. Unmatched junction bases numbered 14, after V lost 7 bases and J lost 0 bases. Here the CDR3 reads CSGGDRDGGANYGYTF. CDR3 nucleotides: TGCAGCGGGGGAGACAGGGACGGTGGGGCTAACTATGGCTACACCTTC.

V and J are TRBV6-2 or TRBV6-3 and TRBJ2-1; D is possibly TRBD2 (5 bases). Germline assignment: CDR1 MNHEY and CDR2 SVGEGT. The CDR3 totals 12 residues. Between the trimmed V and J ends, which lost 4 bases and 9 bases, there was a span of 10 bases. CDR3 sequence: CASSWELGEQFF. CDR3 coding DNA: TGTGCCAGCAGTTGGGAGTTAGGTGAGCAGTTCTTC.